This entry describes one T cell receptor beta chain. Germline-derived CDR1 and CDR2 are LNHDA and SQIVND (reference sequence). The CDR3 has 14 residues. Trimming removed 6 bases from V and 5 bases from J, with 14 bases in between. This sample is drawn from a study of OX40 agonist ivuxolimab in advanced cancers. The protocol was immunoSEQ multiplex PCR, while the TCRdb copy is restricted to in-frame clones and leaves out a portion. The sample yields tens of thousands of clones, about 90% seen once. This TCR came from an adult with an advanced solid tumor such as melanoma, head and neck, liver or kidney cancer. The rearrangement joins TRBV19 to TRBJ2-1, with D hard to call. The source material was CD4+ or CD8+ T cells sorted from blood, sampled in a trial of the OX40 agonist ivuxolimab. CDR3 in amino acids: CASRIRDWNNEQFF. CDR3 sequence (DNA): TGTGCCAGTAGGATCCGAGACTGGAACAATGAGCAGTTCTTC.